Given below is one T cell receptor (beta chain) in context. Its specificity is unknown. Germline V lookup: CDR1 SGHTA, CDR2 FQGNSA. The CDR3 has 18 amino acids. J gave up 5 bases and V 5 bases, and 16 bases lay outside the gene matches. This record belongs to a study of shared clonotypes between healthy human individuals. Overall study findings and caveats: In this cohort, only blood was sampled, and tissue repertoires likely differ. It was the few donors that limited the genetic and exposure-history diversity represented.

Positive CCR7 selection of CD45RO-negative cells yielded the naive CD8 cells, and terminally differentiated effector memory CD45RA+ cells were excluded. Donors were Caucasian adults residing in Nashville, Tennessee, USA. Data came from immunoSEQ multiplex PCR; TCRdb stores just in-frame clones and leaves some out. The sample contains some 630,000 clones, about 95% of which appear only once. The sample taken for sequencing was naive CD8+ T cells sorted from blood. The rearrangement links TRBV7-2 to TRBJ2-7, with 12 bases aligning to TRBD2. The source of this sequence is a woman under 40 in good health. The CDR3 DNA reads as TGTGCCAGCAGCCAGAATCCCCGGGCTAGCGGGAGGGCCCACGAGCAGTACTTC. Translated, it gives CASSQNPRASGRAHEQYF.